This T cell receptor beta chain was captured in a study of T-cell memory formation after mild COVID-19. Study information: Among the donors, TCR clusters were largely specific to each donor. Study outcomes and limitations: Whereas later expanders leaned CD4+, clones contracting day 15 to 85 showed a balanced CD4/CD8 makeup.

This clonotype showed up many times. Its antigen is currently unknown. TCRdb itself ran the 5' RACE reads through MiXCR, one entry per CDR3 protein. In the table there are 200,000 to 250,000 distinct CDR3 sequences, roughly 15% of which are singletons. The CDR3 sequence is 15 residues long. The V gene's germline CDR1 is SGHRS and CDR2 YFSETQ. The ends were cut back, 0 bases at V and 7 bases at J, with 14 bases in the middle. V gene TRBV5-1 combines with J gene TRBJ2-1; TRBD1 or TRBD2 may be the D gene (5 bases each). This TCR derives from an adult woman who had mild COVID-19 (a few samples of this study predate the infection). Cell type and time point are not known. The sequenced sample consisted of PBMCs or a T cell subset sorted from them (not recorded which). CDR3 sequence: CASSLDPGTPNEQFF. CDR3 in DNA: TGCGCCAGCAGCTTGGACCCCGGGACCCCGAATGAGCAGTTCTTC.